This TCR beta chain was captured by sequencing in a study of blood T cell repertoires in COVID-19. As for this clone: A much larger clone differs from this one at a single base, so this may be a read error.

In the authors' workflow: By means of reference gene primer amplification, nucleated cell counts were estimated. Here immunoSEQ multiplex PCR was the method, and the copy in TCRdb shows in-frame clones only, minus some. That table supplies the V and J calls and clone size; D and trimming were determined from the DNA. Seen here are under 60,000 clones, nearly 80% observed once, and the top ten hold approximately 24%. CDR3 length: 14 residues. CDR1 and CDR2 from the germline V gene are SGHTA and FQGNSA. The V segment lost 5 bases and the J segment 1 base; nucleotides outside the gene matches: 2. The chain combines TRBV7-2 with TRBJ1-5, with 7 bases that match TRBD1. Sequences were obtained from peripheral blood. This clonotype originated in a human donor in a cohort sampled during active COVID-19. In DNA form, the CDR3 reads TGTGCCAGCAGCGTACAGGGGAGCAATCAGCCCCAGCATTTT. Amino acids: CASSVQGSNQPQHF.